This T cell receptor beta chain was captured by sequencing in a study of cytomegalovirus exposure and HLA in healthy donors. 60 Vbeta and 13 Jbeta primers were used in PCR. Measured with immunoSEQ multiplex PCR; TCRdb has only the in-frame clones, and not every one. The data show approximately 150,000 clones, approximately 78% seen once. The V segment lost 4 bases and the J segment 2 bases; nucleotides outside the gene matches: 11. CDR3 length: 19 residues. Germline V gene lookup returns CDR1 LGHNT and CDR2 FRNRAP. The gene calls are TRBV12-5 and TRBJ2-2; 12 bases align to TRBD1. The sequenced sample was PBMCs. The sequence was collected from a young woman in good health and CMV-seropositive. CDR3 coding DNA: TGTGCTAGTGGTTATGGGACAGGGGGCGCCCCGGCCAACACCGGGGAGCTGTTTTTT. Amino acid sequence: CASGYGTGGAPANTGELFF.